A single sample gave rise to the 5 T cell receptor beta chains below, sequenced in a study of Ad26.COV2.S vaccination and SARS-CoV-2 variants. Described treatment: around 19 received Ad26.COV2.S at low or high dose, single or two shots; about 5 received placebo; per-sample allocation not given. Sampling occurred on day 63 after the first vaccine or placebo injection. TCRdb's table, derived via immunoSEQ multiplex PCR, lists solely in-frame clones and lacks some. Found here are over 250,000 clones, approximately 87% of them singletons; the top ten hold approximately 3.4%. The sequences come from peripheral blood, collected in a trial of Ad26.COV2.S vaccine versus placebo. The receptors were gathered from a person between 18 and 60 years old who received the Ad26.COV2.S COVID-19 vaccine or a placebo.

This clone was detected only a few times. The sample carries other DNA sequences with the same CDR3. The CDR3 bases are TGTGCCAGCAGCCGTAGCGGAAACACCATATATTTT. Translation: CASSRSGNTIYF. The chain has TRBV9 and TRBJ1-3; D is uncertain. CDR1 is SGDLS, CDR2 YYNGEE, per germline. The CDR3 sequence is 12 residues long. Trimming left V 4 bases short and J 4 bases short, with 6 bases between.

A remark on this clone: The same CDR3 can be traced to other DNA sequences in this sample. This chain links TRBV18 with TRBJ1-1; 8 nucleotides match TRBD1. This CDR3 region has 14 residues. J lost 2 bases, V lost 4 bases, and 3 bases had no gene match. Per germline, CDR1 KGHSH and CDR2 LQKENI. This chain's CDR3 is CASSLGQGNTEAFF. The DNA of the CDR3 is TGTGCCAGCTCACTAGGACAGGGCAACACTGAAGCTTTCTTT.

CDR3 sequence reads: CASSHNGTPADKQYF. CDR3 in DNA: TGTGCCAGCAGTCACAACGGGACACCAGCCGACAAGCAGTACTTC. The chain uses TRBV6-6 and TRBJ2-7, with D maybe TRBD1 (6 bases). The V end lost 5 bases, the J end lost 8 bases, and 22 bases lay between the germline ends. The CDR3 has 15 amino acids. Looked up from germline, CDR1 is MNHNY and CDR2 is SVGAGI (reference sequence).

The gene calls are TRBV4-3 and TRBJ1-4; TRBD1 might be the D (5 bases). Trimming removed 0 bases from V and 4 bases from J, with 12 bases in between. Germline V gene data show CDR1 as LGHNA and CDR2 as YSLEER. The CDR3 is 16 residues long. The CDR3 protein is CASSQERWDRNEKLFF. In DNA form, the CDR3 reads TGCGCCAGCAGCCAAGAACGGTGGGACCGTAATGAAAAACTGTTTTTT.

The J gene is TRBJ2-1, the V gene TRBV7-3; 9 nucleotides line up with TRBD1. This CDR3 has 15 residues. Looked up from germline, CDR1 is SGHTA and CDR2 is FQGTGA. Trimming removed 1 base from V and 4 bases from J; junction bases left unmatched: 2. The CDR3 reads CASSLNRGLYNEQFF. DNA for the CDR3: TGTGCCAGCAGCTTAAACAGGGGGCTGTACAATGAGCAGTTCTTC.